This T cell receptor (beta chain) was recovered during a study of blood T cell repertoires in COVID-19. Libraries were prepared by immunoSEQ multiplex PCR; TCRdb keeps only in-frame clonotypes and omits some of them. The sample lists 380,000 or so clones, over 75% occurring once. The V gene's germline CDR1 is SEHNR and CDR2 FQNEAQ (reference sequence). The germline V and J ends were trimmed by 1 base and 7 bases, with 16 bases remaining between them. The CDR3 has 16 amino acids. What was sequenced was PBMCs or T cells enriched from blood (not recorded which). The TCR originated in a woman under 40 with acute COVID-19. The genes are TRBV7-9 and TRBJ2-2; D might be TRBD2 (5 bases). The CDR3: CASSLEAVDRGGELFF. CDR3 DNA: TGTGCCAGCAGCTTAGAGGCCGTGGATCGGGGCGGGGAGCTGTTTTTT.